Following are 11 T cell receptor beta chains from one sample sequenced in a study of cytomegalovirus exposure and HLA in healthy donors. Use of 60 Vbeta and 13 Jbeta primers characterized the PCR. The data were produced by immunoSEQ multiplex PCR, yet TCRdb's version contains in-frame clones alone and is incomplete. The data show 130,000 to 150,000 clones, with over 65% seen just once and around 13% held by the top ten. The source material was PBMCs. Receptor source: a man between 35 and 55 years old in good health and CMV-seropositive.

This clone has a handful of counts. V gene TRBV4-3 combines with J gene TRBJ2-2, with 7 bases that match TRBD2. The germline V gene encodes CDR1 LGHNA and CDR2 YSLEER. Trimming took 0 bases from V and 0 from J; bases not matched to a gene: 4. The CDR3 spans 17 residues. CDR3 in amino acids: CASSQEPSGANTGELFF. The DNA for the CDR3 is TGCGCCAGCAGCCAAGAACCTAGCGGAGCGAACACCGGGGAGCTGTTTTTT.

This chain uses TRBV5-4 with TRBJ1-1; 7 bases fit TRBD1. Trimming at V came to 4 bases and at J to 1 base, leaving 1 base not matched to a gene. The germline V gene encodes CDR1 SGHNT and CDR2 YYREEE (reference sequence). This CDR3 is built from 13 residues. The CDR3 region is CASSHRGNTEAFF. CDR3 coding DNA: TGTGCCAGCAGCCACAGGGGGAACACTGAAGCTTTCTTT.

V and J are TRBV7-8 and TRBJ2-2; 8 bases fit TRBD2. The V gene's germline CDR1 is SGHVS and CDR2 FQNEAQ. V gave up 5 bases and J gave up 0 bases; unmatched junction bases: 5. This CDR3 has 16 residues. This chain's CDR3 is CASSPQLAANTGELFF. The CDR3 bases are TGTGCCAGCAGCCCCCAACTAGCGGCGAACACCGGGGAGCTGTTTTTT.

The chain is built from TRBV19 and TRBJ2-3, with 9 bases matching TRBD1. Germline-derived CDR1 and CDR2 are LNHDA and SQIVND (reference sequence). V gave up 9 bases and J gave up 4 bases; unmatched junction bases: 8. The CDR3 is 14 residues long. The CDR3 DNA reads TGTGCCAGCACATGGGACAGGGAGTCAGATACGCAGTATTTT. Translation gives CASTWDRESDTQYF.

A few counts support this clone. The chain couples TRBV6-1 to TRBJ2-3, with 7 bases identical to TRBD1. There are 14 residues in the CDR3. The V and J ends lost 4 bases and 1 base, in that order; junction bases with no gene match: 2. Germline loops: CDR1 MNHNS, CDR2 SASEGT. CDR3 sequence reads: CASSAGQGTDTQYF. The CDR3 DNA sequence: TGTGCCAGCAGTGCCGGACAGGGCACAGATACGCAGTATTTT.

This sequence joins TRBV11-2 and TRBJ2-7; TRBD1 aligns across 7 bases. J gave up 2 bases and V 4 bases, and 8 bases lay outside the gene matches. The CDR3 runs 15 residues. In germline, CDR1 is SGHAT, CDR2 FQNNGV. Here the CDR3 reads CASSSVQGRAYEQYF. CDR3 DNA: TGTGCCAGCAGCTCGGTACAGGGGAGAGCCTACGAGCAGTACTTC.

The chain combines TRBV10-3 with TRBJ1-2; perhaps TRBD1 as D (5 bases). Trimming removed 5 bases from V and 7 bases from J, with 11 bases in between. This CDR3 has 12 amino acids. Germline values: CDR1 ENHRY, CDR2 SYGVKD. The DNA for the CDR3 is TGTGCCATCAGTCCCAGGGAAACTGGCTACACCTTC. Protein product: CAISPRETGYTF.

The chain combines TRBV4-3 with TRBJ2-7; 11 bases align to TRBD2. Germline V gene data show CDR1 as LGHNA and CDR2 as YSLEER. The CDR3 has 15 residues. V shed 1 base and J 3 bases; nucleotides not matched to a gene: 2. Here the CDR3 DNA reads TGCGCCAGCAGCCAAGGACTAGCGGGGCGCTACGAGCAGTACTTC. This translates into CASSQGLAGRYEQYF.

The chain joins TRBV5-6 to TRBJ2-5; possible D gene TRBD2, 6 bases. The V end was cut by 6 bases, the J end by 0 bases, with 12 bases between. Per germline, CDR1 SGHDT and CDR2 YYEEEE. The CDR3 runs to 14 residues. The CDR3 DNA follows: TGTGCCAGCACCCCTCGGGGGAACCAAGAGACCCAGTACTTC. It encodes CASTPRGNQETQYF.

This clone was counted once. V gene TRBV15 combines with J gene TRBJ2-1; the D gene is possibly TRBD1 (5 bases). Between the trimmed V and J ends, which lost 3 bases and 9 bases, there was a span of 27 bases. Looked up from germline, CDR1 is LNHNV and CDR2 is YYDKDF (reference sequence). The CDR3 spans 18 residues. The CDR3 DNA reads as TGTGCCACCAGCAGGGCAGGGCAGGTCACAGGCGAAAAGGGTGAGCAGTTCTTC. Its translation is CATSRAGQVTGEKGEQFF.

The chain combines TRBV30 with TRBJ2-5; D gene unclear. Germline V gene data show CDR1 as GTSNPN and CDR2 as SVGIG (reference sequence). The CDR3 totals 13 residues. V lost 2 bases and J 5 bases, leaving 12 bases between the germline ends. The CDR3 reads CAWSSGAAETQYF. CDR3 sequence (DNA): TGTGCCTGGAGTTCCGGCGCGGCGGAGACCCAGTACTTC.